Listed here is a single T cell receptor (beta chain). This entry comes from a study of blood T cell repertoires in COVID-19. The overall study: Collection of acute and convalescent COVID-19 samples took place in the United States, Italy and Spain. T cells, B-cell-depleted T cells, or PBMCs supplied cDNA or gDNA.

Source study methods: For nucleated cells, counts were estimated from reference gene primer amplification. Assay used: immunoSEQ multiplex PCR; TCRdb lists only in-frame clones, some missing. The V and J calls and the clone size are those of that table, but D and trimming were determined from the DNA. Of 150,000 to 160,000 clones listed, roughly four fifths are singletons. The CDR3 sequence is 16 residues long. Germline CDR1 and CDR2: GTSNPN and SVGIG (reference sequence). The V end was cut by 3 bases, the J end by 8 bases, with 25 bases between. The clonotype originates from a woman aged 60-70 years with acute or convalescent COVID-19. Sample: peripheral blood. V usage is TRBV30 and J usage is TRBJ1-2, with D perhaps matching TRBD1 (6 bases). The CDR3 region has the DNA TGTGCCTGGAGGGGGTTTAGTTTACAGGGAAAAGGAGGCTACACCTTC. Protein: CAWRGFSLQGKGGYTF. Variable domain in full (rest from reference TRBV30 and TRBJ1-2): SQTIHQWPATLVQPVGSPLSLECTVEGTSNPNLYWYRQAAGRGLQLLFYSVGIGQISSEVPQNLSASRPQDRQFILSSKKLLLSDSGFYLCAWRGFSLQGKGGYTFGSGTRLTVV.